This T cell receptor beta chain was identified during a study of monozygotic twins with inflammatory bowel disease (dated by TCRdb to about 2019). For the study in its entirety: The full study comprised 28 monozygotic twin pairs: nine German pairs (four IBD-concordant, five IBD-discordant) and 19 IBD-discordant Danish pairs. Within discordant pairs, disease-associated traits were sought mainly by comparing IBD patients with their genetically identical healthy co-twins. Each individual had, on average, about 151 000 unique TCRalpha sequences and 181 000 unique TCRbeta sequences available for analysis. What the research found in general, with its limitations: Distinction between different T cell subtypes could not be achieved in the analysis. A decrease in TCRbeta repertoire diversity, as measured by inverse Simpson index, was observed in IBD patients compared with their healthy co-twins. The results gave no support for a single strong signal or clonotype linked to IBD. Compared with healthy twins, IBD patients had fewer clonotypes in common with other individuals, a difference most pronounced in patients showing signs of disease activity. Repertoire similarity did not differ between concordant and discordant twins, which could be due to limited statistical power. Because patients received different immunosuppressive treatments, the repertoires may have picked up extra background noise and variability between individuals.

Library method: 5' RACE. The input for every TCR library was around 4,000 ng of total RNA. For each sample, cDNA synthesis with SMARTScribe reverse transcriptase was split into eight separate reactions. Unique molecular identifiers containing a 6-nucleotide sample barcode were introduced through template switching during cDNA synthesis. TCRalpha and TCRbeta cDNA was amplified by two nested PCRs of 16 and 9 cycles, with bead purification after each PCR. Before amplification, the cDNA was treated with uracil DNA-glycosylase and purified using the QIAquick PCR purification kit. The second PCR was the step at which Illumina TruSeq-compatible adapters and sample-specific barcodes were added. Library quality and concentration were assessed using TapeStation and Qubit, and approximately 5 ng of each library was pooled. Sequencing of pooled libraries was carried out on an Illumina HiSeq2500 single-index Rapid Run using 2 x 100 bp reads and custom sequencing primers. The authors' pipeline ran thus. UMI-based consensus assembly with MiGEC version 1.2.6 was used to correct PCR and sequencing errors. MiXCR version 2.1.1 was used to carry out V(D)J alignment, clonotype assembly and CDR3 extraction. To normalise gene usage, clonotype sharing and MAIT/NKT TCR abundance, the top 1000, 10 000 and 20 000 clonotypes in each sample were analysed. After downsampling to 27 000 UMIs, diversity was calculated as the inverse Simpson index using the vegan R package. Paired Mann-Whitney U tests were applied to discordant twin pairs, with Benjamini-Hochberg correction for multiple testing. The reads went through TCRdb reprocessing, and each CDR3 protein sequence gets one entry with no DNA. The V and J calls shown here were made by TCRdb, not taken from the authors' results. This sample's records show 150,000 to 200,000 distinct CDR3 sequences. The ten largest make up over 2.5% of the sample.

A note on this clonotype: Its binding antigen is unknown.

From each donor, a roughly 2.5 ml peripheral blood sample was drawn into PAXgene tubes and stored at -80 degrees C. Without T cell sorting, total RNA was isolated from whole blood using the PAXgene blood miRNA kit on an automated QIAcube. Peripheral blood from monozygotic twin pairs who were concordant or discordant for inflammatory bowel disease underwent deep TCRalpha and TCRbeta repertoire profiling using unique molecular barcoding. Smoking habits were recorded for all twin pairs, with individuals classified as current, former or never smokers. As encoded in the germline V gene (reference sequence), CDR1 is DFQATT while CDR2 is SNEGSKA. The CDR3 has 13 amino acids, counting the end cysteine and phenylalanine. Nucleotide data are not available.

This chain joins TRBV20-1 to TRBJ2-7. Input material: blood. This clonotype originated in a human donor with ulcerative colitis or Crohn's disease, or a healthy co-twin of an affected twin (not recorded which). CDR3 reads: CSARDRGAYEQYF.